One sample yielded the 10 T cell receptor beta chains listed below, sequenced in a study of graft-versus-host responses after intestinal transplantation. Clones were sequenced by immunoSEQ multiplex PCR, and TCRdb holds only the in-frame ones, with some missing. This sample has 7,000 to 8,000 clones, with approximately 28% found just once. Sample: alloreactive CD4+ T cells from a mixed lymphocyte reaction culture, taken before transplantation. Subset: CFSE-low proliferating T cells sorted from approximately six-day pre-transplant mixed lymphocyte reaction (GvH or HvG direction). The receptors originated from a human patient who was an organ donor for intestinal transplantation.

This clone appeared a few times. The CDR3 here is CASSRGLAATDTQYF. The DNA for the CDR3 is TGTGCCAGTAGCCGAGGCCTAGCGGCCACAGATACGCAGTATTTT. J is TRBJ2-3 and V is TRBV19, with 7 bases lining up with TRBD2. The junction had 8 bases not matched to a gene; V was cut back by 6 bases and J by 2 bases. Per the germline V gene, CDR1 is LNHDA and CDR2 is SQIVND (reference sequence). The CDR3 is 15 amino acids.

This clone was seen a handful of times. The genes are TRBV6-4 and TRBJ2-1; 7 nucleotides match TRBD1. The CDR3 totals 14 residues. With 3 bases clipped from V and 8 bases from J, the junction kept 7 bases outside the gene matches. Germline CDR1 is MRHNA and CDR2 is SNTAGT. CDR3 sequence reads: CASSEKTGSDEQFF. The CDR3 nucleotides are TGTGCCAGCAGTGAAAAGACAGGGTCGGATGAGCAGTTCTTC.

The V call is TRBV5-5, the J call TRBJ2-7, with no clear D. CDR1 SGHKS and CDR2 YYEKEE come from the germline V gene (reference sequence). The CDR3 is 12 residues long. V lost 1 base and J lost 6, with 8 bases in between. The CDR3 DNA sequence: TGTGCCAGCAGCTTGAGAATGGCCGAGCAGTACTTC. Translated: CASSLRMAEQYF.

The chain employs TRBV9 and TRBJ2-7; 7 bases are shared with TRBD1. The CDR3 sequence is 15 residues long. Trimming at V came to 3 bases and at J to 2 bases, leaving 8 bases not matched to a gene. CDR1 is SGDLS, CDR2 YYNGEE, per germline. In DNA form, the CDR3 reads TGTGCCAGCAGCGCCTGGCCGGACAGGCCCTACGAGCAGTACTTC. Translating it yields CASSAWPDRPYEQYF.

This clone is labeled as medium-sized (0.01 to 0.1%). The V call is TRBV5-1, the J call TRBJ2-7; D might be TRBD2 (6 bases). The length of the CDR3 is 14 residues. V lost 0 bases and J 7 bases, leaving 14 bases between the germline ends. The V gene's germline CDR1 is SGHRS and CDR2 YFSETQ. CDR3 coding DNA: TGCGCCAGCAGCTTGGTTGCGGGGAGGTGGGAGCAGTACTTC. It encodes CASSLVAGRWEQYF.

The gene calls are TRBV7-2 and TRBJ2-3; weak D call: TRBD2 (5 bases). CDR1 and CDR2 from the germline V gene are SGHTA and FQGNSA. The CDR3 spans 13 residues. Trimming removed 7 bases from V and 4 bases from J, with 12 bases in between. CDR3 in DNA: TGTGCCAGCAAGCTAGCTACCCCAGATACGCAGTATTTT. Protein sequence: CASKLATPDTQYF.

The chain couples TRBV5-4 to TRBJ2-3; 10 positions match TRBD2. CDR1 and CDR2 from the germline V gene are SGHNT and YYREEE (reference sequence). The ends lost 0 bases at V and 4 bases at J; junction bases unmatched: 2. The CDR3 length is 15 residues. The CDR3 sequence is CASSLERGGPDTQYF. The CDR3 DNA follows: TGTGCCAGCAGCTTGGAGCGGGGGGGCCCAGATACGCAGTATTTT.

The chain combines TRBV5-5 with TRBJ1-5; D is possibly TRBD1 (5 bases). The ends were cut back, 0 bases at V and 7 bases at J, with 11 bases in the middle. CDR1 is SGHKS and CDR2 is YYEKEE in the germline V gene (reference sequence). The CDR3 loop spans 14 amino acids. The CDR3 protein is CASSLEVRTQPQHF. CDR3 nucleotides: TGTGCCAGCAGCTTGGAGGTAAGGACACAGCCCCAGCATTTT.

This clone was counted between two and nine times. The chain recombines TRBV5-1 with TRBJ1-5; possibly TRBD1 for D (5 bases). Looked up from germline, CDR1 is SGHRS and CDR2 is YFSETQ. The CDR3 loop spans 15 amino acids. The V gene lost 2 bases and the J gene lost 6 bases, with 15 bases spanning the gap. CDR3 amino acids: CASSFGGGDGQPQHF. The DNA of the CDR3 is TGCGCCAGCAGCTTCGGGGGGGGAGATGGTCAGCCCCAGCATTTT.

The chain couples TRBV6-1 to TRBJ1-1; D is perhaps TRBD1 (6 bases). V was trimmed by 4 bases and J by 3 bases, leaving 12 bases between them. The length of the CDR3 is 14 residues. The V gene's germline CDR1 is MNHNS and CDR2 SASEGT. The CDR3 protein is CASSGKGVDTEAFF. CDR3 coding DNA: TGTGCCAGCAGTGGGAAGGGGGTGGACACTGAAGCTTTCTTT.